A selection of T cell receptor beta chains follows, all from one sample in a study of radiation and T cells in renal cell carcinoma. Here immunoSEQ multiplex PCR was the method, and the copy in TCRdb shows in-frame clones only, minus some. The table includes approximately 79,000 clones, roughly 82% detected once. Sequenced material: blood, taken from a patient whose treatment included radiotherapy and nephrectomy. The receptors originated from a man in his 60s with renal cell carcinoma. Each CDR3 is given with its conserved first and last residue. Fields, in order: V gene, clone size, D gene, J gene, CDR3 DNA, CDR3 protein. A D gene is named only where the DNA matches it firmly. Clone size, where shown, is once, few, many, or a class for clones that have expanded.

>TRBV28|NA|NA|TRBJ2-1
TGTGCCAGCACAGACCCTAACTACAATGAGCAGTTCTTC
CASTDPNYNEQFF
>TRBV13|NA|TRBD1|TRBJ2-7
TGTGCCAGCAGCTTAGGATGGACAGGCGGAGGCTACGAGCAGTACTTC
CASSLGWTGGGYEQYF
>TRBV18|once|NA|TRBJ2-7
TGTGCCAGCTCACCACTAGAGTCCCACGAGCAGTACTTC
CASSPLESHEQYF
>TRBV6-1|NA|NA|TRBJ1-2
TGTGCCAGCCTTCTTCGGGCCCCAAGTGGCTACACCTTC
CASLLRAPSGYTF
>TRBV14|once|TRBD1|TRBJ2-7
TGTGCCAGCAGCACTTTAGGACAGGGAACCTACGAGCAGTACTTC
CASSTLGQGTYEQYF
>TRBV27|NA|TRBD1|TRBJ2-7
TGTGCCAGCGGCAGGGGGCCAGGCGAGCAGTACTTC
CASGRGPGEQYF
>TRBV28|NA|TRBD2|TRBJ2-7
TGTGCCAGCACTCCGAGGACTAGTTCCTTTTACGAGCAGTACTTC
CASTPRTSSFYEQYF
>TRBV11-3|few|NA|TRBJ2-2
TGTGCCAGCAGCTTAGTTAGGACCGGGGAGCTGTTTTTT
CASSLVRTGELFF
>TRBV5-6|once|NA|TRBJ2-7
TGTGCCAGCAGCCTCGGGACCCGTCCCTACGAGCAGTACTTC
CASSLGTRPYEQYF
>TRBV5-1|NA|NA|TRBJ2-2
TGCGCCAGCAGCTTGGGGACGGGCAACACCGGGGAGCTGTTTTTT
CASSLGTGNTGELFF
>TRBV4-2|once|TRBD2|TRBJ2-7
TGTGCCAGCAGCCAAGATGCTAGCGGGTACTACGAGCAGTACTTC
CASSQDASGYYEQYF
>TRBV5-5|NA|NA|TRBJ1-1
TGTGCCAGCAGCTTTAGCCTTGGCACTGAAGCTTTCTTT
CASSFSLGTEAFF
>TRBV5-5|NA|TRBD2|TRBJ2-7
TGTGCCAGCAGCCCCGTTTCCCGGGGGGACGAGCAGTACTTC
CASSPVSRGDEQYF
>TRBV7-2|NA|NA|TRBJ2-7
TGTGCCAGCAGTTTAGAAGGCCTTGGGGCCTACGAGCAGTACTTC
CASSLEGLGAYEQYF
>TRBV28|NA|NA|TRBJ1-3
TGTGCCAGCAGTTTAATAAGAAACACCATATATTTT
CASSLIRNTIYF
>TRBV27|NA|NA|TRBJ1-4
TGTGCCAGCAGTTTAGGGCAGGGAGGGCATGAAAAACTGTTTTTT
CASSLGQGGHEKLFF
>TRBV28|NA|TRBD2|TRBJ2-7
TGTGCCAGCACCGAACCGGGACTAGGGTACGAGCAGTACTTC
CASTEPGLGYEQYF
>TRBV29-1|NA|TRBD1|TRBJ1-1
TGCAGCGTTGGATCTACAGGGGGCACTGAAGCTTTCTTT
CSVGSTGGTEAFF
>TRBV28|NA|TRBD2|TRBJ2-3
TGTGCCAGCAGTATCCTAGCGGGAACGGGAGATACGCAGTATTTT
CASSILAGTGDTQYF
>TRBV21-1|NA|NA|TRBJ2-7
TGTGCCAGCAGCAAAGATTGCAGGAGCCCCTACGAGCAGTACTTC
CASSKDCRSPYEQYF
>TRBV7-2|few|NA|TRBJ1-2
TGTGCCAGCAGCTCCGGGGCCGGCTATGGCTACACCTTC
CASSSGAGYGYTF
>TRBV28|NA|TRBD1|TRBJ1-5
TGTGCCAGCAACGTGGGTCGGGACAGGAGGGGCCTTGAGCATTTT
CASNVGRDRRGLEHF
>TRBV12-1|few|NA|TRBJ2-2
TGTGCCAGCCGAACAGGGGGCGCGACGTCCGGGGAGCTGTTTTTT
CASRTGGATSGELFF
>TRBV2|NA|TRBD2|TRBJ2-1
TGTGCCAGCATTGGAGTTGGTAGCGGGAGGCGAAATGAGCAGTTCTTC
CASIGVGSGRRNEQFF
>TRBV29-1|NA|TRBD2|TRBJ2-7
TGCAGCGTTGTTGGAGCGGGAGCGGGGGCCTCCTACGAGCAGTACTTC
CSVVGAGAGASYEQYF
>TRBV5-1|NA|NA|TRBJ1-2
TGCGCCAGCAGAAGGGAAGGGGGAGTCGTAAGTGGCTACACCTTC
CASRREGGVVSGYTF
>TRBV7-6|NA|TRBD2|TRBJ2-2
TGTGCCAGCAGCTTAGATCCCCCCCCGGGACTACCAAGCGGGGAGCTGTTTTTT
CASSLDPPPGLPSGELFF
>TRBV6-5|NA|TRBD1|TRBJ1-2
TGTGCCAGCAGTTACTCGATTCCAGGGGGTAACTATGGCTACACCTTC
CASSYSIPGGNYGYTF
>TRBV14|NA|TRBD2|TRBJ2-1
TGTGCCAGCAGCCAAGATGCTAGCGGGGACAGCTCCTACAATGAGCAGTTCTTC
CASSQDASGDSSYNEQFF
>TRBV5-1|NA|NA|TRBJ2-5
TGCGCCAGCAGCTTGGCCGTGGCTAGCGGGTTATCCAGGGGGTACCAAGAGACCCAGTACTTC
CASSLAVASGLSRGYQETQYF
>TRBV5-1|NA|TRBD2|TRBJ2-3
TGCGCCAGCAGCTTGGTCGGGACTAGCGATCGCACAGATACGCAGTATTTT
CASSLVGTSDRTDTQYF
>TRBV29-1|NA|TRBD2|TRBJ2-1
TGCAGCGTAGTCCAATTGGGGCGGGAGGGGTACAATGAGCAGTTCTTC
CSVVQLGREGYNEQFF
>TRBV9|NA|NA|TRBJ1-1
TGTGCCAGCAGCGTCCAGGCTAACACTGAAGCTTTCTTT
CASSVQANTEAFF
>TRBV27|NA|NA|TRBJ1-2
TGTGCCAGCACCCCGTCGGGCAGAGCTAACTATGGCTACACCTTC
CASTPSGRANYGYTF
>TRBV4-2|NA|NA|TRBJ1-5
TGTGCCAGCAGCCAAGATCCGGGGGCTAGCAATCAGCCCCAGCATTTT
CASSQDPGASNQPQHF
>TRBV6-5|NA|TRBD1|TRBJ2-5
TGTGCCAGCAGTTATTCGACAGGGGACGAGACCCAGTACTTC
CASSYSTGDETQYF
>TRBV5-5|NA|TRBD1|TRBJ1-4
TGTGCCAGCAGCACGACAGGGGTGGACGAAAAACTGTTTTTT
CASSTTGVDEKLFF